These 26 T cell receptor beta chains came from one sample sequenced in a study of T cells in Graves' hyperthyroidism and ophthalmopathy. RNA transcripts yielded amplified TCR beta CDR3 regions. Using the HTBI primer set, a first-round RT-PCR was run on the TCR CDR3. TCRdb fed the multiplex PCR reads into MiXCR, producing one record per CDR3 protein. The sample consists of approximately 330,000 distinct CDR3 sequences, around 20% of them appearing once. The sequencing input was blood. The receptors come from a woman in her fifties or sixties with Graves' hyperthyroidism.

This clonotype has at least ten counts. The V gene is TRBV29-1, the J gene TRBJ2-7, with D perhaps TRBD1 or TRBD2 (5 bases each). The CDR3 runs to 13 residues. V lost 7 bases, J lost 2 bases, and 15 bases lay in between. Germline CDR1 reads SQVTM; CDR2 reads ANQGSEA. The CDR3 spells CSAAGTSTYEQYF. The DNA of the CDR3 is TGCAGCGCGGCCGGGACGAGTACCTACGAGCAGTACTTC.

This clonotype was counted between two and nine times. The chain combines TRBV6-1 with TRBJ2-3; tentatively, D is TRBD2 (6 bases). The CDR3 loop spans 17 amino acids. V was shortened by 5 bases and J by 8 bases, with 26 bases between the two germline ends. Per the germline V gene, CDR1 is MNHNS and CDR2 is SASEGT. CDR3 sequence (DNA): TGTGCCAGCAGTTATGCCCGGGGACTCGGAACCCCACCTACGCAGTATTTT. Amino acids: CASSYARGLGTPPTQYF.

This chain connects TRBV6-1 to TRBJ2-4; D is perhaps TRBD1 or TRBD2 (5 bases each). CDR1 and CDR2 (germline): MNHNS, SASEGT. The CDR3 totals 14 residues. Trimming removed 8 bases at V and 6 bases at J, with 17 bases between. CDR3 coding DNA: TGTGCCAGCTCATTGGGACGGTCGGGAAACATTCAGTACTTC. Its translation is CASSLGRSGNIQYF.

This clonotype was observed many times. The J gene is TRBJ2-3, the V gene TRBV2; 8 nucleotides match TRBD2. The trim removed 6 bases at V and 2 bases at J, leaving 7 bases unmatched. CDR3 size: 15 residues. Germline lookup yields CDR1 SNHLY and CDR2 FYNNEI. The CDR3 DNA reads TGTGCCAGCAGAAAACTAGCGGAACTCACAGATACGCAGTATTTT. Its translation is CASRKLAELTDTQYF.

Note on this clonotype: One base away lies a much larger clone, so this may be a sequencing read error. The chain employs TRBV5-1 and TRBJ2-7; 7 bases match TRBD1. Germline V CDR1 and CDR2: SGHRS, YFSETQ. The CDR3 has 17 residues. The CDR3 DNA reads as TGCGTCAGCAGCTTGACTTCCCTAGCAAGACGCAGGGGGGAGCAGTACTTC. As protein: CVSSLTSLARRRGEQYF. The variable domain in full, with the rest retrieved from reference TRBV5-1 and TRBJ2-7, is KAGVTQTPRYLIKTRGQQVTLSCSPISGHRSVSWYQQTPGQGLQFLFEYFSETQRNKGNFPGRFSGRQFSNSRSEMNVSTLELGDSALYLCVSSLTSLARRRGEQYFGPGTRLTVT.

At least ten counts were recorded for this clonotype. The chain is built from TRBV28 and TRBJ1-2; the D is unclear. The CDR3 length is 14 residues. The germline CDR1 and CDR2 sequences are MDHEN and SYDVKM. Trimming removed 6 bases at V and 3 bases at J, with 14 bases between. CDR3 DNA: TGTGCCAGCAGCGTACTGCCTTCGGACTATGGCTACACCTTC. It yields the protein CASSVLPSDYGYTF.

The V and J genes are TRBV5-1 and TRBJ2-7; D gene ambiguous. The V end was cut by 4 bases, the J end by 7 bases, with 18 bases between. Germline lookup yields CDR1 SGHRS and CDR2 YFSETQ. The CDR3 has 14 amino acids. The DNA for the CDR3 is TGCGCCAGCAGCCCCTTTTCTTACGTAGTAGAGCAGTACTTC. Its protein product is CASSPFSYVVEQYF.

This clonotype was seen repeatedly, ten times or more. The chain is built from TRBV30 and TRBJ1-5; D perhaps matches TRBD1 (6 bases). The CDR3 runs 13 residues. The germline V and J ends were trimmed by 2 bases and 7 bases, with 12 bases remaining between them. The germline V gene encodes CDR1 GTSNPN and CDR2 SVGIG (reference sequence). The CDR3 loop is CAWSYRDTQPQHF. The CDR3 DNA follows: TGTGCCTGGAGTTACAGGGATACCCAGCCCCAGCATTTT.

This clonotype was seen more than once but under ten times. The chain employs TRBV5-1 and TRBJ1-3, with a tentative D call TRBD1 (5 bases). The V end was cut by 5 bases, the J end by 1 base, with 13 bases between. Germline CDR1 and CDR2: SGHRS and YFSETQ. This CDR3 is built from 15 residues. CDR3 in DNA: TGCGCCAGCAGGGCCCGCGAGGGGTCTGGAAACACCATATATTTT. Protein sequence: CASRAREGSGNTIYF.

This clonotype came up a few times. The V call is TRBV29-1, the J call TRBJ2-7, with 8 bases that match TRBD1. Per germline, CDR1 SQVTM and CDR2 ANQGSEA. This CDR3 spans 12 amino acids. Unmatched junction bases numbered 8, after V lost 6 bases and J lost 7 bases. CDR3 sequence: CSVRTGLREQYF. The DNA of the CDR3 is TGCAGCGTCAGGACAGGGTTAAGGGAGCAGTACTTC.

This clonotype was picked up one time. The V call is TRBV6-2 or TRBV6-3, the J call TRBJ2-7; tentatively, D is TRBD2 (6 bases). Between the trimmed V and J ends, which lost 11 bases and 6 bases, there was a span of 23 bases. The V gene's germline CDR1 is MNHEY and CDR2 SVGEGT. CDR3 length: 14 residues. The DNA for the CDR3 is TGTGCCGGCTCACGGGGGACTGGGGGATTCGAGCAGTACTTC. This translates into CAGSRGTGGFEQYF.

This clonotype has ten or more counts. The chain couples TRBV7-3 to TRBJ2-3; unclear D gene. The CDR3 runs 17 residues. V was trimmed by 3 bases and J by 2 bases, leaving 18 bases between them. The germline CDR1 and CDR2 sequences are SGHTA and FQGTGA. CDR3 coding DNA: TGTGCCAGCAGCTTCGGCCTGAACCCGCCCATCACAGATACGCAGTATTTT. Translation: CASSFGLNPPITDTQYF.

This clonotype was seen at least ten times. The gene calls are TRBV11-2 and TRBJ2-7; D might be TRBD2 (6 bases). CDR1 and CDR2 (germline): SGHAT, FQNNGV. The ends were cut back, 4 bases at V and 6 bases at J, with 10 bases in the middle. The CDR3 totals 12 residues. The CDR3 here is CASSWRGIEQYF. CDR3 DNA: TGTGCCAGCAGCTGGCGCGGGATCGAGCAGTACTTC.

The V gene is TRBV6-2 or TRBV6-3, the J gene TRBJ2-7; D tentatively reads TRBD1 or TRBD2 (5 bases each). Germline V gene data show CDR1 as MNHEY and CDR2 as SVGEGT. The CDR3 has 14 amino acids. Trimming pared 6 bases from V and 3 bases from J, leaving 15 bases between. The DNA of the CDR3 is TGTGCCAGCAGCCCCGGCCTGAGGGGCTACGAGCAGTACTTC. It encodes CASSPGLRGYEQYF.

Ten or more counts support this clonotype. The rearrangement joins TRBV5-5 to TRBJ2-3, with no clear D. Germline values: CDR1 SGHKS, CDR2 YYEKEE (reference sequence). V lost 0 bases and J lost 9, with 17 bases in between. The CDR3 contains 15 residues. In DNA form, the CDR3 reads TGTGCCAGCAGCTTGGCCCCGCAGGCCTCCGGAACGCAGTATTTT. It specifies CASSLAPQASGTQYF.

This clonotype was seen a few times. The CDR3 nucleotides read TGTGCCACCAGTGATCCGGGTCTGAATTCACCCCTCCACTTT. Amino acid sequence: CATSDPGLNSPLHF. The genes are TRBV24-1 and TRBJ1-6; D is unresolved. CDR3 length: 14 amino acids. Germline V gives CDR1 KGHDR, CDR2 SFDVKD. Between the trimmed V and J ends, which lost 3 bases and 7 bases, there was a span of 9 bases.

In DNA form, the CDR3 reads TGCGCCAGCAGCTTGGCAGGGAGTAATGAAAAACTGTTTTTT. Protein product: CASSLAGSNEKLFF. This chain joins TRBV5-1 and TRBJ1-4; D is perhaps TRBD1 (5 bases). Per the germline V gene, CDR1 is SGHRS and CDR2 is YFSETQ. This CDR3 has 14 residues. V lost 0 bases and J lost 4, with 7 bases in between.

This clonotype was counted at least ten times. The chain employs TRBV7-9 and TRBJ2-5, with D possibly being TRBD1 or TRBD2 (5 bases each). Trimming cost V 0 bases and J 0 bases, with 8 bases left between them. This CDR3 is built from 15 residues. The germline gives CDR1 SEHNR, CDR2 FQNEAQ (reference sequence). This CDR3 reads CASSLAGRDQETQYF. DNA of the CDR3: TGTGCCAGCAGCTTAGCGGGACGGGACCAAGAGACCCAGTACTTC.

This clonotype has ten or more counts. This chain connects TRBV12-3 or TRBV12-4 to TRBJ2-1; 15 bases fit TRBD2. There are 14 residues in the CDR3. J lost 7 bases, V lost 6 bases, and 1 base had no gene match. CDR3 protein: CASRGTSGRNEQFF. CDR3 DNA sequence: TGTGCCAGCAGGGGGACTAGCGGGAGGAATGAGCAGTTCTTC.

This clonotype has a count of ten or more. The chain uses TRBV5-6 and TRBJ1-1, with D possibly TRBD1 on 6 matching bases. The V end was cut by 3 bases, the J end by 1 base, with 13 bases between. The CDR3 extends over 15 amino acids. Germline CDR1 SGHDT, CDR2 YYEEEE. Written as DNA, the CDR3 is TGTGCCAGCAGCTATTACGACAGGCCGAACACTGAAGCTTTCTTT. This gives the protein CASSYYDRPNTEAFF.

The chain employs TRBV7-2 and TRBJ1-3, with D uncertain. CDR3 length: 15 residues. V was cut by 0 bases and J by 0 bases, with 6 bases left in between. Germline V gene sequence: CDR1 SGHTA, CDR2 FQGNSA. CDR3 nucleotides: TGTGCCAGCAGCTTAGCACGTAGCTCTGGAAACACCATATATTTT. It is translated as CASSLARSSGNTIYF.

This clonotype was observed a handful of times. V and J are TRBV19 and TRBJ1-5; TRBD1 agrees at 9 bases. This CDR3 contains 16 residues. V gave up 5 bases and J gave up 7 bases; unmatched junction bases: 12. Looked up from germline, CDR1 is LNHDA and CDR2 is SQIVND (reference sequence). The CDR3 sequence: CASSLVMGQGDQPQHF. For the CDR3, the DNA is TGTGCCAGTAGTTTGGTTATGGGACAGGGAGACCAGCCCCAGCATTTT. The whole variable domain, filled in from reference TRBV19 and TRBJ1-5, reads DGGITQSPKYLFRKEGQNVTLSCEQNLNHDAMYWYRQDPGQGLRLIYYSQIVNDFQKGDIAEGYSVSREKKESFPLTVTSAQKNPTAFYLCASSLVMGQGDQPQHFGDGTRLSIL.

This clonotype showed up many times. This chain joins TRBV7-9 and TRBJ2-5; D remains ambiguous. V gave up 3 bases and J gave up 1 base, with 3 bases separating them. The germline V gene encodes CDR1 SEHNR and CDR2 FQNEAQ (reference sequence). The CDR3 length is 12 residues. The CDR3 bases are TGTGCCAGCAGCTTTAGCCAAGAGACCCAGTACTTC. This sequence encodes CASSFSQETQYF.

This clonotype was observed a few times. The genes are TRBV10-3 and TRBJ2-2, with TRBD2 matching 8 bases. Germline V gives CDR1 ENHRY, CDR2 SYGVKD. V shed 2 bases, J shed 5 bases, and the junction held 4 bases outside the gene matches. The CDR3 covers 15 residues. In DNA, the CDR3 is TGTGCCATCAGTGAGCGGGGGGGCCAAACCGGGGAGCTGTTTTTT. It codes for CAISERGGQTGELFF.

This clonotype was seen once. The chain links TRBV15 to TRBJ1-2; the match to TRBD1 covers 7 bases. V shed 7 bases and J 4 bases; nucleotides not matched to a gene: 9. The CDR3 is 14 residues long. Looked up from germline, CDR1 is LNHNV and CDR2 is YYDKDF (reference sequence). CDR3 sequence: CATMRGHRGYGYTF. The CDR3 DNA is TGTGCCACCATGAGGGGGCATAGGGGCTATGGCTACACCTTC.

Regarding this clonotype: A much larger clone differs by one base, so this may be a read error. V and J are TRBV20-1 and TRBJ1-3; D unresolved. V shed 5 bases and J shed 1 base, with 12 bases lying between them. This CDR3 is built from 14 residues. Germline V CDR1 and CDR2: DFQATT, SNEGSKA (reference sequence). The chain's CDR3 is CSAGAAGSGNTIYF. CDR3 sequence (DNA): TGCAGTGCTGGAGCGGCAGGTTCTGGAAACACCATATATTTT.